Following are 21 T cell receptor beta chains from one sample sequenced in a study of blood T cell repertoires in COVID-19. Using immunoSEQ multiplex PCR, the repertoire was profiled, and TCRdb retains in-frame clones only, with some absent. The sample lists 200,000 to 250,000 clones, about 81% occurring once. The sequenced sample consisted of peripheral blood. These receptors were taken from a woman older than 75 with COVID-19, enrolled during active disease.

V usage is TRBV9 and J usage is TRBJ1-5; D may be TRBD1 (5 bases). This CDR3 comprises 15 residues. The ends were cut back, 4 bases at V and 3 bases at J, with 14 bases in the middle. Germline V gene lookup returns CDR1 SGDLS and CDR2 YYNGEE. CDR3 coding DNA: TGTGCCAGCAGCCTGATGGGCAGGGTCAATCAGCCCCAGCATTTT. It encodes CASSLMGRVNQPQHF. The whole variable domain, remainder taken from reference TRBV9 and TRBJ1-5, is DSGVTQTPKHLITATGQRVTLRCSPRSGDLSVYWYQQSLDQGLQFLIQYYNGEERAKGNILERFSAQQFPDLHSELNLSSLELGDSALYFCASSLMGRVNQPQHFGDGTRLSIL.

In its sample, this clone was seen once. Here the CDR3 reads CSVSQGYTEAFF. The CDR3 nucleotides are TGCAGCGTCAGCCAGGGTTACACTGAAGCTTTCTTT. V and J are TRBV29-1 and TRBJ1-1; a possible D gene is TRBD1 (5 bases). CDR1 is SQVTM, CDR2 ANQGSEA, per germline. Trimming took off 6 bases at V and 3 bases at J, with 11 bases between the two ends. The CDR3 runs 12 residues.

The CDR3 here is CASSPGLAANTGELFF. Here the CDR3 DNA reads TGTGCCAGTAGTCCGGGACTAGCGGCGAACACCGGGGAGCTGTTTTTT. V and J are TRBV19 and TRBJ2-2; 11 positions match TRBD2. V lost 5 bases and J lost 0; bases outside the gene matches: 2. Germline V lookup: CDR1 LNHDA, CDR2 SQIVND (reference sequence). The CDR3 length is 16 residues. The variable domain in full, with the rest retrieved from reference TRBV19 and TRBJ2-2, is DGGITQSPKYLFRKEGQNVTLSCEQNLNHDAMYWYRQDPGQGLRLIYYSQIVNDFQKGDIAEGYSVSREKKESFPLTVTSAQKNPTAFYLCASSPGLAANTGELFFGEGSRLTVL.

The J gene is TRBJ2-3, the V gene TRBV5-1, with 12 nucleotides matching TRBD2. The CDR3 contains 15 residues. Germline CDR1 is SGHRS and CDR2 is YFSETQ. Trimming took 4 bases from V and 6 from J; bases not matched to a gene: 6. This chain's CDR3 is CASSRLAGVTDTQYF. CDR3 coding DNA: TGCGCCAGCAGCCGACTAGCGGGGGTCACGGATACGCAGTATTTT.

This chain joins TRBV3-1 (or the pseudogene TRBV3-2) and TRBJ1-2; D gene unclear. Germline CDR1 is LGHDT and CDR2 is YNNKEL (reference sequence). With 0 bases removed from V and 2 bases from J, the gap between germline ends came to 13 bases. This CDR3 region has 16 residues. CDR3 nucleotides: TGTGCCAGCAGCCAAGATCGACTTCACCGGAACTATGGCTACACCTTC. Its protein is CASSQDRLHRNYGYTF.

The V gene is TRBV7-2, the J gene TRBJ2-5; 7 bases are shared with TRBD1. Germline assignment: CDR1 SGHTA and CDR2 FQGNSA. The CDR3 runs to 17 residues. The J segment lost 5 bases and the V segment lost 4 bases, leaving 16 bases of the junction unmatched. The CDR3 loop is CASSSTRMTGSRETQYF. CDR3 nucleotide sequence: TGTGCCAGCAGCTCTACCAGAATGACAGGGAGCCGGGAGACCCAGTACTTC.

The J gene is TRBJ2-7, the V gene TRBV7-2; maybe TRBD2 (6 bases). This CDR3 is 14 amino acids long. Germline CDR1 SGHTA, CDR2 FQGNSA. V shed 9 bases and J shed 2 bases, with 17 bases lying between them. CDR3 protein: CASKKGGNTYEQYF. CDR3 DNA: TGTGCCAGTAAAAAAGGAGGGAATACCTACGAGCAGTACTTC.

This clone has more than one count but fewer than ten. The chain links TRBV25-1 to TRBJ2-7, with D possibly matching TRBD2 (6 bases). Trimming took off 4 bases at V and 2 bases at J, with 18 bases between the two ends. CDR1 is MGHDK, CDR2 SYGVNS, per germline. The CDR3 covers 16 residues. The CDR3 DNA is TGTGCCAGCAGTGCCTCCTTTGGGGGGAAGCCCTACGAGCAGTACTTC. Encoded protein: CASSASFGGKPYEQYF.

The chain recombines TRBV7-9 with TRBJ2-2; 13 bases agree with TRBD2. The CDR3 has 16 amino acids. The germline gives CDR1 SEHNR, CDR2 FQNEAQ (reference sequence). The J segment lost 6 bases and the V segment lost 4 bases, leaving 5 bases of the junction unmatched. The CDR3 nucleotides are TGTGCCAGCAGCTCCATGACTAGCGGGGGGTCCGGGGAGCTGTTTTTT. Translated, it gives CASSSMTSGGSGELFF.

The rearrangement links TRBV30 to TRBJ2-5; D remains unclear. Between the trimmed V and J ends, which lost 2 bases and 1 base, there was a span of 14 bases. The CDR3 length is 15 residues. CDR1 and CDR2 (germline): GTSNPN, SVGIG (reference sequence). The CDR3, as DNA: TGTGCCTGGAGTCGTGGTTGGCAGGCCCAAGAGACCCAGTACTTC. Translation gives CAWSRGWQAQETQYF.

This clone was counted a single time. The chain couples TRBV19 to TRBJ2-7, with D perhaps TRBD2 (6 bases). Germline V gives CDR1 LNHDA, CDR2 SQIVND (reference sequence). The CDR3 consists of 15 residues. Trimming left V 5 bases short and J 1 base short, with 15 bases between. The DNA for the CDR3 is TGTGCCAGTAGTGACGGAGGGAGTCGGTCCTACGAGCAGTACTTC. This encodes CASSDGGSRSYEQYF.

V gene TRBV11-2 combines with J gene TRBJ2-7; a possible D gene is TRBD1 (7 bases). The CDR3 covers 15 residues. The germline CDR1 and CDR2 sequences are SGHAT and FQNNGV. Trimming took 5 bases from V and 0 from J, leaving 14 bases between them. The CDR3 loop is CASSRGAGGSYEQYF. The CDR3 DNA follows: TGTGCCAGCAGCAGGGGGGCAGGGGGCTCCTACGAGCAGTACTTC. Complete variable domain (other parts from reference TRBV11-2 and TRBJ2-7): EAGVAQSPRYKIIEKRQSVAFWCNPISGHATLYWYQQILGQGPKLLIQFQNNGVVDDSQLPKDRFSAERLKGVDSTLKIQPAKLEDSAVYLCASSRGAGGSYEQYFGPGTRLTVT.

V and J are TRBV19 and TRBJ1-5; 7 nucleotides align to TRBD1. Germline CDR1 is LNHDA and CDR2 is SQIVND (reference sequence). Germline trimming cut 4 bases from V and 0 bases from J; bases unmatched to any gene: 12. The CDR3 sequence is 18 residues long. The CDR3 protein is CASSTYFRQGSSNQPQHF. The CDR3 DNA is TGTGCCAGTAGTACCTATTTTCGACAGGGCTCTAGCAATCAGCCCCAGCATTTT.

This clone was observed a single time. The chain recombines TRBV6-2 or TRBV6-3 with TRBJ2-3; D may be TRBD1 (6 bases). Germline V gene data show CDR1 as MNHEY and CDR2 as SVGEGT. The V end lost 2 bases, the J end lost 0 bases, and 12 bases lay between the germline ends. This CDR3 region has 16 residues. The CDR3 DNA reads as TGTGCCAGCAGTTACCCTCCAGGGGTTAGCACAGATACGCAGTATTTT. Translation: CASSYPPGVSTDTQYF.

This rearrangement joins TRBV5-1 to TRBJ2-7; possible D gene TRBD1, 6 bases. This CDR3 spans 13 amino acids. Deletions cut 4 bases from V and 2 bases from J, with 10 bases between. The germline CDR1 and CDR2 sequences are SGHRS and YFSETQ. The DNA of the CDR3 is TGCGCCAGCAGCACAGGGACGGCCTACGAGCAGTACTTC. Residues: CASSTGTAYEQYF.

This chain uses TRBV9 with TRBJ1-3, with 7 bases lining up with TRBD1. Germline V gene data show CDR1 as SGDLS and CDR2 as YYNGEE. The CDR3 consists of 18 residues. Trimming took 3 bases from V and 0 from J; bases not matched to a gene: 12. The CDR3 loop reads CASSAYVPGQSSGNTIYF. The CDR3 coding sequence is TGTGCCAGCAGCGCATATGTTCCGGGACAGAGCTCTGGAAACACCATATATTTT.

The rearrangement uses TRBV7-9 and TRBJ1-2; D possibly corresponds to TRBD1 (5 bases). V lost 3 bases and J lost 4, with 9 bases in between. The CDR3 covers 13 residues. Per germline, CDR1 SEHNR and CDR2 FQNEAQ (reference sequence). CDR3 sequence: CASSFFQGYGYTF. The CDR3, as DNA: TGTGCCAGCAGCTTCTTCCAGGGCTATGGCTACACCTTC.

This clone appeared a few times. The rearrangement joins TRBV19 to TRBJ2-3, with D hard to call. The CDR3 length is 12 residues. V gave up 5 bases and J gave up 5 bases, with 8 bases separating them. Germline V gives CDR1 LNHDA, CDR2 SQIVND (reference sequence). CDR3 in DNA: TGTGCCAGTAGTCACTCGATAGATACGCAGTATTTT. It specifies CASSHSIDTQYF. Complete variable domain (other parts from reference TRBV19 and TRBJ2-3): DGGITQSPKYLFRKEGQNVTLSCEQNLNHDAMYWYRQDPGQGLRLIYYSQIVNDFQKGDIAEGYSVSREKKESFPLTVTSAQKNPTAFYLCASSHSIDTQYFGPGTRLTVL.

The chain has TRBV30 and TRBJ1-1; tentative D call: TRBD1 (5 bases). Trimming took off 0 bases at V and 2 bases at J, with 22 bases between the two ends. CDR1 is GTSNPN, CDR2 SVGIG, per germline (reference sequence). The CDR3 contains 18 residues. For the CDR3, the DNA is TGTGCCTGGAGTGTACGCCGGCAGGGTAAGGGTCGCAACACTGAAGCTTTCTTT. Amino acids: CAWSVRRQGKGRNTEAFF.

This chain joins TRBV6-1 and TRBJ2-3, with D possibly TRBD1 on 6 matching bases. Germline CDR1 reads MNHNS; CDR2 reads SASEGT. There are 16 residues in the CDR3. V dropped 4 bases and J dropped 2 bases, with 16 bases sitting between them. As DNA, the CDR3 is TGTGCCAGCAGTGGGCTCGGGACATCCGTCACAGATACGCAGTATTTT. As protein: CASSGLGTSVTDTQYF.

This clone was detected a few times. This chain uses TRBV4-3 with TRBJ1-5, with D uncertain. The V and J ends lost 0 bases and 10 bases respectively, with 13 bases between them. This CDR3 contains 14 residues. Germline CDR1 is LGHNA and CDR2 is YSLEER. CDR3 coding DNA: TGCGCCAGCAGCCAAGAGGCGGGTGTCGGACCCCAGCATTTT. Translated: CASSQEAGVGPQHF.